The sequence of this T cell receptor beta chain was determined in a study of blood T cell repertoires in COVID-19. The CDR3 consists of 16 residues. Germline V lookup: CDR1 SGHTA, CDR2 FQGNSA. The trim removed 1 base at V and 4 bases at J, leaving 5 bases unmatched. Assay used: immunoSEQ multiplex PCR; TCRdb lists only in-frame clones, some missing. The repertoire holds roughly 70,000 clones, more than 75% seen once, with approximately 30% in the top ten. This receptor was taken from a woman of 80 years or more with active or convalescent COVID-19. The chain has TRBV7-2 and TRBJ2-3; 10 bases line up with TRBD2. Sequenced material: peripheral blood. The CDR3 spells CASSLDSGGAPDTQYF. The CDR3 DNA reads TGTGCCAGCAGCTTAGACAGCGGGGGGGCCCCAGATACGCAGTATTTT.